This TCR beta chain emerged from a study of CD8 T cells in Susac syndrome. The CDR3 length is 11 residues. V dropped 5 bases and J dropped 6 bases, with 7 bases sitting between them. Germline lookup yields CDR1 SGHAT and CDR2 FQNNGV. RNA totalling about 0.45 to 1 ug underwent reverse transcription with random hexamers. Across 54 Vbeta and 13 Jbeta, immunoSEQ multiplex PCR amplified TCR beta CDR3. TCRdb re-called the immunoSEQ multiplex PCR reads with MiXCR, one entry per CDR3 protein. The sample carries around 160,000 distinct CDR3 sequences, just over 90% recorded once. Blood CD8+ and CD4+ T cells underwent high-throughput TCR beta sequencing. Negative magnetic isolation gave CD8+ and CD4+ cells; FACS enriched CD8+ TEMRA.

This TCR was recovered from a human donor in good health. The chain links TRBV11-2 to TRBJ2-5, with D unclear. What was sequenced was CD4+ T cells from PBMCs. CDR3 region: CASSLQKTQYF. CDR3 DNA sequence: TGTGCCAGCAGCCTCCAGAAGACCCAGTACTTC.